The 15 T cell receptor beta chains given below trace back to one sample, sequenced in a study of graft-versus-host responses after intestinal transplantation. TCRdb's copy holds only in-frame clones and misses some; the assay was immunoSEQ multiplex PCR. The table lists roughly 51,000 clones, 70% to 90% of them singletons, with 0.55% to 0.8% in the top ten. Antigens of these TCRs are unknown. This sample comprised unstimulated CD4+ T cells sorted from spleen or lymph node cells, obtained before transplant. The source of these receptors is a human donor who was the organ donor for an intestinal transplant.

Remarks on this clone: The sample holds other DNA sequences that translate to the same CDR3. This chain connects TRBV9 to TRBJ1-2, with TRBD1 matching over 9 bases. The V gene end was trimmed by 2 bases and the J gene end by 7 bases; junction bases not matched to a gene: 6. The CDR3 runs 14 residues. Germline lookup yields CDR1 SGDLS and CDR2 YYNGEE. This chain's CDR3 is CASSVDRGYAGYTF. CDR3 sequence (DNA): TGTGCCAGCAGCGTTGACAGGGGGTATGCTGGCTACACCTTC.

The chain uses TRBV28 and TRBJ1-1; D gene uncertain. Between the trimmed V and J ends, which lost 6 bases and 1 base, there was a span of 12 bases. The CDR3 consists of 14 residues. From germline, CDR1 is MDHEN and CDR2 SYDVKM. In nucleotides, the CDR3 is TGTGCCAGCAGAGCGGAAGCGGCGAACACTGAAGCTTTCTTT. Translated, it gives CASRAEAANTEAFF.

This clone was seen a handful of times. The chain is built from TRBV7-9 and TRBJ1-5; the D is unclear. Germline-derived CDR1 and CDR2 are SEHNR and FQNEAQ (reference sequence). CDR3 length: 12 residues. V was pared by 4 bases and J by 4 bases, with 5 bases between. Written as DNA, the CDR3 is TGTGCCAGCAGCTCCGTGAATCAGCCCCAGCATTTT. This sequence encodes CASSSVNQPQHF.

This chain uses TRBV28 with TRBJ1-2; 7 nucleotides line up with TRBD1. Losses at the gene ends were 6 bases for V and 1 base for J; bases not matched to a gene: 5. Germline V gene sequence: CDR1 MDHEN, CDR2 SYDVKM. The CDR3 sequence is 14 residues long. CDR3 residues: CASSGTAYNYGYTF. DNA of the CDR3: TGTGCCAGCAGCGGGACAGCTTATAACTATGGCTACACCTTC.

The chain links TRBV5-4 to TRBJ1-2; D is undetermined. Germline loops: CDR1 SGHNT, CDR2 YYREEE (reference sequence). Trimming took 7 bases from V and 3 from J, leaving 13 bases between them. The CDR3 is made up of 13 amino acids. The CDR3 coding sequence is TGTGCCAGCCGCGCGGGAGTGGACTATGGCTACACCTTC. Translated: CASRAGVDYGYTF.

The rearrangement links TRBV2 to TRBJ2-7; D might be TRBD2 (6 bases). V gave up 6 bases and J gave up 0 bases, with 9 bases separating them. Germline CDR1 SNHLY, CDR2 FYNNEI. The CDR3 runs 13 residues. The CDR3 sequence: CASREGLSYEQYF. The CDR3 DNA sequence: TGTGCCAGCAGGGAGGGCCTCTCCTACGAGCAGTACTTC.

This clone is a singleton in its sample. The rearrangement joins TRBV5-1 to TRBJ2-5; the D gene is possibly TRBD1 (5 bases). CDR3 length: 15 residues. V dropped 1 base and J dropped 5 bases, with 15 bases sitting between them. Germline assignment: CDR1 SGHRS and CDR2 YFSETQ. The CDR3 spells CASSLSPGPAETQYF. Here the CDR3 DNA reads TGCGCCAGCAGCTTGAGTCCAGGGCCGGCGGAGACCCAGTACTTC.

The chain recombines TRBV7-2 with TRBJ2-3; TRBD2 matches at 12 bases. The trim removed 1 base at V and 2 bases at J, leaving 4 bases unmatched. Germline V lookup: CDR1 SGHTA, CDR2 FQGNSA. This CDR3 has 17 residues. DNA of the CDR3: TGTGCCAGCAGCTTAGTTGGACTAGCGGGGACCACAGATACGCAGTATTTT. This sequence encodes CASSLVGLAGTTDTQYF.

The chain recombines TRBV21-1 with TRBJ2-5; the table's D call of TRBD2 was not tested on the DNA. TRBV21-1 is an annotated pseudogene. The CDR3 spans 15 residues. In DNA form, the CDR3 reads TGTGCCAGCAGCTCCCGGGACTGCATCCAAGAGACCCAGTACTTC. Its protein product is CASSSRDCIQETQYF.

This chain uses TRBV7-2 with TRBJ1-1, with a weak D call TRBD1 (5 bases). Between the trimmed V and J ends, which lost 0 bases and 4 bases, there was a span of 15 bases. Germline values: CDR1 SGHTA, CDR2 FQGNSA. There are 16 residues in the CDR3. The CDR3, as DNA: TGTGCCAGCAGCTTAGCGCCAGGGAACCTAGGCACTGAAGCTTTCTTT. Translating it yields CASSLAPGNLGTEAFF.

The chain recombines TRBV4-2 with TRBJ2-3, with D possibly TRBD2 on 7 matching bases. CDR1 and CDR2 (germline): LGHNA, YNFKEQ. The CDR3 consists of 15 residues. The V end was cut by 2 bases, the J end by 5 bases, with 14 bases between. The CDR3 here is CASSQSEGGVDTQYF. The DNA for the CDR3 is TGTGCCAGCAGCCAATCGGAAGGGGGGGTAGATACGCAGTATTTT.

V and J are TRBV6-5 and TRBJ1-1; no clear D. The CDR3 length is 15 residues. Germline V lookup: CDR1 MNHEY, CDR2 SVGAGI. Trimming pared 2 bases from V and 1 base from J, leaving 11 bases between. CDR3 bases: TGTGCCAGCAGTTACAATGGAGTGGAGAACACTGAAGCTTTCTTT. Residues: CASSYNGVENTEAFF.

The genes are TRBV7-3 and TRBJ1-3; 10 nucleotides align to TRBD1. Germline V gene sequence: CDR1 SGHTA, CDR2 FQGTGA. V dropped 2 bases and J dropped 8; count of bases not matched to a gene: 9. CDR3 size: 16 residues. CDR3 sequence: CASSLGTGVLGDTIYF. The CDR3 DNA reads TGTGCCAGCAGCTTAGGGACAGGGGTGTTGGGGGACACCATATATTTT.

The chain recombines TRBV19 with TRBJ2-7, with TRBD2 matching 13 bases. The CDR3 runs 18 residues. V was clipped by 5 bases and J by 2 bases; unmatched bases: 12. Germline lookup yields CDR1 LNHDA and CDR2 SQIVND (reference sequence). Here the CDR3 DNA reads TGTGCCAGTAGTTATGGACTAGCGGGAGAAGATTCCCCCTACGAGCAGTACTTC. Translation: CASSYGLAGEDSPYEQYF. Full variable domain (rest looked up from reference TRBV19 and TRBJ2-7): DGGITQSPKYLFRKEGQNVTLSCEQNLNHDAMYWYRQDPGQGLRLIYYSQIVNDFQKGDIAEGYSVSREKKESFPLTVTSAQKNPTAFYLCASSYGLAGEDSPYEQYFGPGTRLTVT.

As DNA, the CDR3 is TGTGCCAGCAGCTTAGCCGGGAGTAGGTACAATGAGCAGTTCTTC. Encoded protein: CASSLAGSRYNEQFF. V and J are TRBV5-6 and TRBJ2-1; the D gene is possibly TRBD2 (6 bases). Germline-derived CDR1 and CDR2 are SGHDT and YYEEEE. This CDR3 is 15 amino acids long. V lost 2 bases, J lost 4 bases, and 13 bases lay in between. The variable domain in full, completed from reference TRBV5-6 and TRBJ2-1, reads DAGVTQSPTHLIKTRGQQVTLRCSPKSGHDTVSWYQQALGQGPQFIFQYYEEEERQRGNFPDRFSGHQFPNYSSELNVNALLLGDSALYLCASSLAGSRYNEQFFGPGTRLTVL.